This T cell receptor beta chain was sequenced in a study of blood T cell repertoires in COVID-19. Study at large: T cells, B-cell-depleted T cells, or PBMCs provided the cDNA or gDNA that served as material.

Per the study methods: How many nucleated cells were present was estimated from reference gene primer amplification. Produced via immunoSEQ multiplex PCR; TCRdb's table is partial and in-frame only. V and J calls and clone size are as listed in that table; D and trimming were resolved from the DNA. The sample includes 100,000 to 150,000 clones, around 89% of them seen just once. V shed 3 bases and J 5 bases; nucleotides not matched to a gene: 6. The CDR3 is made up of 15 amino acids. Germline V gene data show CDR1 as SGHRS and CDR2 as YFSETQ. J is TRBJ2-2 and V is TRBV5-1, with 8 positions matching TRBD1. Specimen: peripheral blood. The source is a man aged 55 to 69 with COVID-19, enrolled during active disease. For the CDR3, the DNA is TGCGCCAGCAGCTGGACAGGGAAACAGACCGGGGAGCTGTTTTTT. Encoded protein: CASSWTGKQTGELFF.